This T cell receptor (beta chain) originates from a study of T cells in Graves' hyperthyroidism and ophthalmopathy. Study at large: The blood sample was taken at first diagnosis, before treatment began.

This clonotype was detected ten times or more. TCR beta CDR3 regions were amplified from RNA. First-round RT-PCR targeting the TCR CDR3 was performed with the HTBI primer set. Each CDR3 protein is one row after TCRdb ran MiXCR on the multiplex PCR reads. The repertoire consists of over 500,000 distinct CDR3 sequences, with 11% to 15% occurring once and the leading ten covering approximately 13%. Based on clinical symptoms, serum thyroxine and TRAb, thyroid ultrasound and orbital computed tomography, diagnoses were reached. Material: blood. The clonotype originates from a woman aged 40 to 50 with Graves' hyperthyroidism.

CDR3 sequence: CASSGTAEGAQYF. The CDR3 DNA is TGTGCCAGCAGTGGGACTGCCGAGGGGGCCCAGTACTTC. This chain uses TRBV2 with TRBJ2-5, with D maybe TRBD1 (6 bases). Per the germline V gene, CDR1 is SNHLY and CDR2 is FYNNEI. The CDR3 length is 13 residues. V lost 4 bases to trimming and J lost 9 bases, with 15 bases between them.